This TCR beta chain was found in a study of PD-L1 blockade in urothelial cancer. About the study: Among blood samples, the median T cell count was 141,255.

Time point indicated: peripheral blood 6 weeks after treatment start. Pretreatment sampling and on-treatment sampling together yielded between 1 and 8 samples for each patient. Profiling relied on immunoSEQ multiplex PCR, and the TCRdb table lists in-frame clones only, not all of them. This sample has around 80,000 clones, with approximately 90% found just once. This clonotype was obtained from a woman of 80 years or more with urothelial cancer. This specimen was PBMCs, taken around atezolizumab (anti-PD-L1) treatment.

The CDR3 DNA reads as TGCGCCAGCAGCTTATCCGGGACACTAAACACCGGGGAGCTGTTTTTT. Translated, it gives CASSLSGTLNTGELFF. The gene calls are TRBV5-1 and TRBJ2-2; perhaps TRBD1 as D (6 bases). The germline V and J ends were trimmed by 2 bases and 2 bases, with 13 bases remaining between them. The CDR3 has 16 residues. The germline CDR1 and CDR2 sequences are SGHRS and YFSETQ.